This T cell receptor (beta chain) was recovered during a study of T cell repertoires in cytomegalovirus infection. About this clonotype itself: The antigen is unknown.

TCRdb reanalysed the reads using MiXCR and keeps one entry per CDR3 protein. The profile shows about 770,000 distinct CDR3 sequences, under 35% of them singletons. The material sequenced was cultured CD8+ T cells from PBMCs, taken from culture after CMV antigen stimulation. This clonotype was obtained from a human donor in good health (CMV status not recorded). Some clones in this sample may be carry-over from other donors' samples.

CDR3 region: CASSSDREGLNEKLFF. The CDR3 DNA reads TGTGCCAGCAGCTCCGACAGGGAGGGTCTTAATGAAAAACTGTTTTTT. This chain links TRBV7-9 with TRBJ1-4, with TRBD1 matching 7 bases. V trimming: 4 bases; J trimming: 4 bases; junction bases outside the gene matches: 9. Germline V gene data show CDR1 as SEHNR and CDR2 as FQNEAQ (reference sequence). The CDR3 spans 16 residues.